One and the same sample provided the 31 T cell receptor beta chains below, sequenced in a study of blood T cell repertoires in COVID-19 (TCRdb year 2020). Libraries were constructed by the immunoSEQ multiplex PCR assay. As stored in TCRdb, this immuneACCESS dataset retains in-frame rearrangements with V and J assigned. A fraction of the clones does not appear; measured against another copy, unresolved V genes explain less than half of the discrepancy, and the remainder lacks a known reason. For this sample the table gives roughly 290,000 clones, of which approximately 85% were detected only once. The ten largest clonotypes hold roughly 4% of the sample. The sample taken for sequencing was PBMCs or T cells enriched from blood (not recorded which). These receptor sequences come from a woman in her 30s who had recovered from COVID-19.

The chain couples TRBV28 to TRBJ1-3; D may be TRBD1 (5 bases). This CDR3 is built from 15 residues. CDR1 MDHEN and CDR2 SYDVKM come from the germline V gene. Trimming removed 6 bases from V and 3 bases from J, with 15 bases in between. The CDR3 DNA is TGTGCCAGCAGCTCCTGGGGGGAAAGTGGAAACACCATATATTTT. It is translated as CASSSWGESGNTIYF.

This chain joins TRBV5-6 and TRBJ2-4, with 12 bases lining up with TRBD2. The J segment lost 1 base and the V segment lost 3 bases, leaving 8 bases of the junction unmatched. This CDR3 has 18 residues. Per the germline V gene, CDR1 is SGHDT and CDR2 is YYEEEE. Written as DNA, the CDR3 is TGTGCCAGCAGCTCAGGACTAGCGGGGTTTCCGGCCAAAAACATTCAGTACTTC. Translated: CASSSGLAGFPAKNIQYF.

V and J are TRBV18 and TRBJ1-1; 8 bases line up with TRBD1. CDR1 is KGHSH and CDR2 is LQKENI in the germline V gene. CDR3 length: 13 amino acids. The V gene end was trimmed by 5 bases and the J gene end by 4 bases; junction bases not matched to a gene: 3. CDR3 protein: CASSSGGGTEAFF. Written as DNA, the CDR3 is TGTGCCAGCTCATCAGGGGGCGGCACTGAAGCTTTCTTT.

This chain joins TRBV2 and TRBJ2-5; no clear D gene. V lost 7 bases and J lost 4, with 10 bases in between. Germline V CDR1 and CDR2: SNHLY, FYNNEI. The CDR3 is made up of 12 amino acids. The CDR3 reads CASTPSGETQYF. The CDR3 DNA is TGTGCCAGCACCCCGAGTGGAGAGACCCAGTACTTC.

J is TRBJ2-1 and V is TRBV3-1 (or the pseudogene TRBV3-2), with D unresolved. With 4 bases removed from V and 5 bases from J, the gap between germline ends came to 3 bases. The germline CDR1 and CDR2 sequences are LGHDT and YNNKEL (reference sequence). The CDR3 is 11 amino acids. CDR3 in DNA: TGTGCCAGCAGCCGGCACAATGAGCAGTTCTTC. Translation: CASSRHNEQFF.

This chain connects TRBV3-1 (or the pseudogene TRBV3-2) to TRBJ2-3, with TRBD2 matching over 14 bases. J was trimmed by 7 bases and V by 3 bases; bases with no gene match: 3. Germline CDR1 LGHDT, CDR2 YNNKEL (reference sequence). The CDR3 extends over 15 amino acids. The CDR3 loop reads CASSQTSGRAYTQYF. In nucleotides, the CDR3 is TGTGCCAGCAGCCAGACTAGCGGGAGGGCTTATACGCAGTATTTT.

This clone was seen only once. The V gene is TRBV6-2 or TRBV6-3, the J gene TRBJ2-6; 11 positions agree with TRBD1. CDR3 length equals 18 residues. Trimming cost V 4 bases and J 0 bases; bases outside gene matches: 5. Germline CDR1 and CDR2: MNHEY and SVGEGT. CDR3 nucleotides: TGTGCCAGCAGTTCCCCCGGGACAGGGGGCTCTGGGGCCAACGTCCTGACTTTC. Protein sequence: CASSSPGTGGSGANVLTF.

DNA of the CDR3: TGTGCCAGTAGCTACTGGGGGGGAAACACTGAAGCTTTCTTT. Translated, it gives CASSYWGGNTEAFF. V and J are TRBV19 and TRBJ1-1, with D perhaps TRBD1 (5 bases). CDR1 is LNHDA, CDR2 SQIVND, per germline (reference sequence). The CDR3 is made up of 14 amino acids. V shed 6 bases and J shed 2 bases, with 13 bases lying between them.

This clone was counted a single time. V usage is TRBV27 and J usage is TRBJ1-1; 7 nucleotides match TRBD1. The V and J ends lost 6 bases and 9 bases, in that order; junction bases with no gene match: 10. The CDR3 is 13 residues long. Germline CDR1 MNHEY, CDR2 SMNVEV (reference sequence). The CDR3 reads CASRDGIRGKAFF. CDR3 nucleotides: TGTGCCAGCAGGGATGGCATCAGGGGGAAAGCTTTCTTT.

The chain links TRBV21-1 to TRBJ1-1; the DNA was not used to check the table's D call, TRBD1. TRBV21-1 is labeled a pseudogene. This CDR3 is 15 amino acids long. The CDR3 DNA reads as TGTGCCAGCAGCAAAAGAGGCAGGGGGGAGACTGAAGCTTTCTTT. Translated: CASSKRGRGETEAFF.

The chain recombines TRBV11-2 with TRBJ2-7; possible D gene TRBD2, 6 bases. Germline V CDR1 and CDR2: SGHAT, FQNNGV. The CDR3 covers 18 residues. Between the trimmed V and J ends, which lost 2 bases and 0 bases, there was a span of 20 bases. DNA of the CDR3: TGTGCCAGCAGCTTACTTACGGTTTGGGGGGTCCGCTCCTACGAGCAGTACTTC. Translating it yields CASSLLTVWGVRSYEQYF.

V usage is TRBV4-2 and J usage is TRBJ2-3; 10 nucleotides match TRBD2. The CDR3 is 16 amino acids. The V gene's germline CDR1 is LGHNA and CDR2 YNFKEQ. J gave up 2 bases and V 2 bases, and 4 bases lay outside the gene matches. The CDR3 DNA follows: TGTGCCAGCAGCCAACCAGCGGGGGGGCCCACAGATACGCAGTATTTT. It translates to CASSQPAGGPTDTQYF.

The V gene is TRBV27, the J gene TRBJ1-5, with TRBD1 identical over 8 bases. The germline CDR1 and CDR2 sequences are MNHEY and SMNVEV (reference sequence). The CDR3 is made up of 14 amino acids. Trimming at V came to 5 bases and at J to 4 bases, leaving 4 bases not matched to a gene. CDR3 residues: CASSGTGRNQPQHF. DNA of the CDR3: TGTGCCAGCAGTGGGACAGGTCGTAATCAGCCCCAGCATTTT.

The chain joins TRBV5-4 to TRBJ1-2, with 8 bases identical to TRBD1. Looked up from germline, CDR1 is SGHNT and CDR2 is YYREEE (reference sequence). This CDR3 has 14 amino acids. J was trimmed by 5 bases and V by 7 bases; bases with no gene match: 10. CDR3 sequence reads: CASGLGQDRYGYTF. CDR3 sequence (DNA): TGTGCCAGCGGGCTGGGACAGGACAGATATGGCTACACCTTC.

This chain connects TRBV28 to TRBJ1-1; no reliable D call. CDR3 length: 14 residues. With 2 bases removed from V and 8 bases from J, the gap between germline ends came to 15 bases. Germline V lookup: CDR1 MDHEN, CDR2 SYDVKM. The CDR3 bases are TGTGCCAGCAGTTTAGACGTAACGGGGTTAGAAGCTTTCTTT. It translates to CASSLDVTGLEAFF. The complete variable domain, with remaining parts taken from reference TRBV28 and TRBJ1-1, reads DVKVTQSSRYLVKRTGEKVFLECVQDMDHENMFWYRQDPGLGLRLIYFSYDVKMKEKGDIPEGYSVSREKKERFSLILESASTNQTSMYLCASSLDVTGLEAFFGQGTRLTVV.

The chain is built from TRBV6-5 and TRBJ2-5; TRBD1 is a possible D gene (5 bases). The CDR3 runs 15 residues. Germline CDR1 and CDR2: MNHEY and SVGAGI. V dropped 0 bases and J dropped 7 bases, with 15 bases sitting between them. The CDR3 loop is CASSYSSGKGVTQYF. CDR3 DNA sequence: TGTGCCAGCAGTTACTCGAGTGGGAAAGGGGTGACCCAGTACTTC.

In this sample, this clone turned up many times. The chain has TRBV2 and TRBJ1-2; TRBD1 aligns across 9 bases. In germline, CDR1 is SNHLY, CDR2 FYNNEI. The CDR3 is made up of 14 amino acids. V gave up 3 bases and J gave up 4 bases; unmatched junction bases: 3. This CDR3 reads CASSEGTGLYGYTF. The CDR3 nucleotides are TGTGCCAGCAGTGAGGGGACAGGGCTCTATGGCTACACCTTC.

The CDR3 DNA sequence: TGTGCCAGCAGCTCACTCGGGACAGGGTTTGCCTACGAGCAGTACTTC. Amino acid sequence: CASSSLGTGFAYEQYF. The genes are TRBV7-9 and TRBJ2-7, with TRBD1 matching 9 bases. Germline V gives CDR1 SEHNR, CDR2 FQNEAQ (reference sequence). V shed 4 bases, J shed 2 bases, and the junction held 9 bases outside the gene matches. The CDR3 length is 16 residues.

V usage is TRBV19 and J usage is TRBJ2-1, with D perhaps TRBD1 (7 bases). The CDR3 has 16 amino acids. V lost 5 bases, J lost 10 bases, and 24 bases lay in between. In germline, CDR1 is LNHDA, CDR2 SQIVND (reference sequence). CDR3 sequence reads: CASSPRGQRVRDEQFF. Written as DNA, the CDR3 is TGTGCCAGTAGTCCGCGGGGACAGCGGGTAAGAGACGAGCAGTTCTTC.

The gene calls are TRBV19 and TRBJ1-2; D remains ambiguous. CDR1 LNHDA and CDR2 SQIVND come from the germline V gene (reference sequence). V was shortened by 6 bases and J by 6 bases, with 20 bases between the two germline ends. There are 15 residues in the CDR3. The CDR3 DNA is TGTGCCAGTAGCCCAGTTTTGACCCGGAGGCATGGCTACACCTTC. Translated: CASSPVLTRRHGYTF.

The chain's CDR3 is CASSSGQAYNEQFF. The CDR3 coding sequence is TGCGCCAGCAGCTCGGGACAGGCTTACAATGAGCAGTTCTTC. This chain uses TRBV5-1 with TRBJ2-1, with TRBD1 matching over 8 bases. V lost 3 bases and J lost 4; bases outside the gene matches: 3. The CDR3 length is 14 residues. Germline CDR1 and CDR2: SGHRS and YFSETQ.

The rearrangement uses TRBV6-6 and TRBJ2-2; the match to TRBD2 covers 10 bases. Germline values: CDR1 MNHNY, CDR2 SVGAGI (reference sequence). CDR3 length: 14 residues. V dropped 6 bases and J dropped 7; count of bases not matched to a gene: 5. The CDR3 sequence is CASSLLAGDGELFF. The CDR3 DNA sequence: TGTGCCAGCAGCCTTCTAGCGGGAGACGGGGAGCTGTTTTTT.

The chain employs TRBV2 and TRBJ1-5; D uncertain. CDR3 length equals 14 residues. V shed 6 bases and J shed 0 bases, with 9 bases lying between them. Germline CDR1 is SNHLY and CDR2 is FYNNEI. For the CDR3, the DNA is TGTGCCAGCAGGCCTGTACTTAGCAATCAGCCCCAGCATTTT. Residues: CASRPVLSNQPQHF.

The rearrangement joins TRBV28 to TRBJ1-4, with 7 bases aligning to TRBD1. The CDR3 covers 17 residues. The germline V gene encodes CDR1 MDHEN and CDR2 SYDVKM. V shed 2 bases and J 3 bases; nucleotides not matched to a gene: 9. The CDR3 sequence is CASSLPPTGTSNEKLFF. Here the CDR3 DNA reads TGTGCCAGCAGTTTACCCCCGACAGGGACTTCTAATGAAAAACTGTTTTTT.

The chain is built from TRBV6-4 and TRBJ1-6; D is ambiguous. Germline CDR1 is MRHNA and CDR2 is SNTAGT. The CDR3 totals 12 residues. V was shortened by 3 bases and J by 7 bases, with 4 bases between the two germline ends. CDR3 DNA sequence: TGTGCCAGCAGTGAAGAGAATTCACCCCTCCACTTT. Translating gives CASSEENSPLHF.

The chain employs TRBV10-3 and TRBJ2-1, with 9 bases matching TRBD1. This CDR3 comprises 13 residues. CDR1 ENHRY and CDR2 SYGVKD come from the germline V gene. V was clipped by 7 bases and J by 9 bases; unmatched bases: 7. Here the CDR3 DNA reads TGTGCCATCACGGGGACAGGGATGGGTGAGCAGTTCTTC. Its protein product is CAITGTGMGEQFF.

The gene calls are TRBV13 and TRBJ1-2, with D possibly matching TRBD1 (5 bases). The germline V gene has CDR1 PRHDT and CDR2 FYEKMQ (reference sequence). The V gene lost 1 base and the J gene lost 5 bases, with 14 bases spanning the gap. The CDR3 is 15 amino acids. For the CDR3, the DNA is TGTGCCAGCAGCTTAGCGGCAGGGTATGGGTATGGCTACACCTTC. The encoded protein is CASSLAAGYGYGYTF.

For the CDR3, the DNA is TGTGCCAGCAGACGGAGACCCTACGAGCAGTACTTC. Translated: CASRRRPYEQYF. The rearrangement uses TRBV27 and TRBJ2-7; D remains ambiguous. Germline values: CDR1 MNHEY, CDR2 SMNVEV (reference sequence). Trimming stripped 6 bases from V and 2 bases from J, with 8 bases between. CDR3 length: 12 amino acids.

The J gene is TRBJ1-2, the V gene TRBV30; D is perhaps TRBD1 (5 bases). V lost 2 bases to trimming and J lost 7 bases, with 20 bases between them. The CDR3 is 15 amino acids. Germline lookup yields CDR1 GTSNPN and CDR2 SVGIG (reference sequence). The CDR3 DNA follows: TGTGCCTGGAGTCACTCGAACAGGCGAGCTAGTGGCTACACCTTC. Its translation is CAWSHSNRRASGYTF.

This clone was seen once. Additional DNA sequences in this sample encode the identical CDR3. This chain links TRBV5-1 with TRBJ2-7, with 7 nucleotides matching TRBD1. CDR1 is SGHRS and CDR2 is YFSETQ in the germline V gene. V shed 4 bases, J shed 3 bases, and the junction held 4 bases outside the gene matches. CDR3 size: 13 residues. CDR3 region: CASSLGTVYEQYF. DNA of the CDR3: TGCGCCAGCAGCCTAGGGACAGTCTACGAGCAGTACTTC.

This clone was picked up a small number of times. The CDR3 loop is CASKGQEDSPLHF. DNA for the CDR3: TGTGCCAGCAAAGGGCAGGAGGATTCACCCCTCCACTTT. The chain combines TRBV2 with TRBJ1-6; no clear D. The germline V gene encodes CDR1 SNHLY and CDR2 FYNNEI. The V and J ends lost 7 bases and 8 bases respectively, with 12 bases between them. The CDR3 extends over 13 amino acids.